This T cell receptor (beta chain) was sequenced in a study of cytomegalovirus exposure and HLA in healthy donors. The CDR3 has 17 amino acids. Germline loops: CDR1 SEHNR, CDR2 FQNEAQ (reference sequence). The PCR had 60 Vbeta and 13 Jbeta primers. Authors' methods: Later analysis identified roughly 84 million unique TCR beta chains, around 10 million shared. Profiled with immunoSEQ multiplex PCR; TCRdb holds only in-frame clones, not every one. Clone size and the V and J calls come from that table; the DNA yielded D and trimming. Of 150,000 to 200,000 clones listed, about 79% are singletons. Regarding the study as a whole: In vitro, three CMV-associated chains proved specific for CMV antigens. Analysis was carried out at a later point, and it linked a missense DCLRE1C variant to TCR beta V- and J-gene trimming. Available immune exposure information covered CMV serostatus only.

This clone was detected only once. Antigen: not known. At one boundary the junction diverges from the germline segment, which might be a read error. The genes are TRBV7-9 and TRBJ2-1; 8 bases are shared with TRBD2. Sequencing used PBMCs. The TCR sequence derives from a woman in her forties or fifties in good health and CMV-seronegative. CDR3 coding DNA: TGTTCCAGCAGCTCGGGGGGGCCCCTTTTGACTAGGGATGAGCAGTTCTTC. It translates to CSSSSGGPLLTRDEQFF.